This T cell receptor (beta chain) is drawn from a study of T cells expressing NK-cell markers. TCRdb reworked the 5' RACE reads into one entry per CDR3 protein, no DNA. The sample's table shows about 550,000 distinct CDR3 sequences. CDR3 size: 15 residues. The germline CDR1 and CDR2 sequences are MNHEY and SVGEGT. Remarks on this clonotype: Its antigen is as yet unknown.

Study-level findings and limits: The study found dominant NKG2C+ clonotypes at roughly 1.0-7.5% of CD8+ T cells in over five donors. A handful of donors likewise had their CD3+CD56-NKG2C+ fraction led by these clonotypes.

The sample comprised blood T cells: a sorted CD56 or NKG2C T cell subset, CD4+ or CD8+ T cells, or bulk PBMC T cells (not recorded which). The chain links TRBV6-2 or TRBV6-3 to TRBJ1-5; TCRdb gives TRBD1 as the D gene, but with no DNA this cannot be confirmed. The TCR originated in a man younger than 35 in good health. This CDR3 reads CASILTGSPIWPQHF.